This entry lists 31 T cell receptor beta chains sequenced from one sample in a study of PD-1 blockade in classical Hodgkin lymphoma. Some clones are missing from TCRdb's copy, which holds only in-frame ones; the method was immunoSEQ multiplex PCR. The repertoire has around 50,000 clones, around 90% of them found once; the top ten carry 10%. All patients experienced relapse after autologous stem cell transplantation, and brentuximab vedotin exposure was variable. Sequenced here: peripheral blood mononuclear cells (PBMCs), sampled before the second cycle of nivolumab. These receptors all come from a human donor with classical Hodgkin lymphoma.

The rearrangement uses TRBV27 and TRBJ2-2, with D tentatively TRBD1 (6 bases). From germline, CDR1 is MNHEY and CDR2 SMNVEV (reference sequence). CDR3 length: 15 amino acids. The germline V and J ends were trimmed by 6 bases and 1 base, with 12 bases remaining between them. The CDR3 DNA reads as TGTGCCAGCAGCCTAGTAGGGGGGAACACCGGGGAGCTGTTTTTT. Translated: CASSLVGGNTGELFF.

DNA of the CDR3: TGTGCCAGCAGTTACTCAGGACAGGGAACCACAGATACGCAGTATTTT. The encoded protein is CASSYSGQGTTDTQYF. The rearrangement joins TRBV6-5 to TRBJ2-3; 8 nucleotides agree with TRBD1. CDR1 is MNHEY and CDR2 is SVGAGI in the germline V gene. The CDR3 is made up of 16 amino acids. The junction had 4 bases not matched to a gene; V was cut back by 0 bases and J by 2 bases.

The gene calls are TRBV27 and TRBJ1-2; D is uncertain. V lost 2 bases, J lost 1 base, and 11 bases lay in between. This CDR3 region has 15 residues. Per the germline V gene, CDR1 is MNHEY and CDR2 is SMNVEV (reference sequence). The CDR3 sequence is CASSLSGILNYGYTF. The CDR3 region has the DNA TGTGCCAGCAGTTTAAGTGGGATTCTTAACTATGGCTACACCTTC.

The genes are TRBV7-9 and TRBJ2-7; 11 bases map to TRBD1. The CDR3 is 17 amino acids. Germline lookup yields CDR1 SEHNR and CDR2 FQNEAQ (reference sequence). V lost 4 bases and J lost 5; bases outside the gene matches: 13. CDR3 protein: CASSSGGTGGLWDEQYF. Written as DNA, the CDR3 is TGTGCCAGCAGCTCGGGAGGGACAGGGGGGCTTTGGGACGAGCAGTACTTC.

The genes are TRBV28 and TRBJ1-2; TRBD1 is a possible D gene (6 bases). This CDR3 region has 16 residues. Germline CDR1 reads MDHEN; CDR2 reads SYDVKM. V lost 5 bases and J lost 4, with 20 bases in between. The CDR3 DNA follows: TGTGCCAGCAGTCAAAGGGGGTTTCGGGGAACCTATGGCTACACCTTC. It encodes CASSQRGFRGTYGYTF.

The rearrangement uses TRBV18 and TRBJ2-7, with 7 bases lining up with TRBD1. Germline V CDR1 and CDR2: KGHSH, LQKENI. J lost 3 bases, V lost 0 bases, and 2 bases had no gene match. The CDR3 loop spans 14 amino acids. The CDR3 loop reads CASSPPGQYYEQYF. The CDR3 bases are TGTGCCAGCTCACCACCGGGACAGTACTACGAGCAGTACTTC.

The rearrangement links TRBV19 to TRBJ1-2; D is unclear. The CDR3 contains 19 residues. Germline CDR1 is LNHDA and CDR2 is SQIVND (reference sequence). Trimming took 6 bases from V and 3 from J, leaving 29 bases between them. CDR3 amino acids: CASSPPGLGKVPQYYGYTF. The CDR3 DNA reads as TGTGCCAGTAGCCCCCCGGGTCTGGGTAAAGTCCCCCAATACTATGGCTACACCTTC.

The J gene is TRBJ2-7, the V gene TRBV7-9, with D perhaps TRBD2 (6 bases). Germline V gives CDR1 SEHNR, CDR2 FQNEAQ (reference sequence). The length of the CDR3 is 15 residues. Trimming removed 5 bases from V and 0 bases from J, with 14 bases in between. CDR3 sequence (DNA): TGTGCCAGCAGCCCTAGGGAGGAGAGCTCCTACGAGCAGTACTTC. As protein: CASSPREESSYEQYF.

The chain uses TRBV7-3 and TRBJ2-1; 15 bases are a match to TRBD2. CDR3 size: 17 residues. Losses at the gene ends were 3 bases for V and 2 bases for J; bases not matched to a gene: 2. Per germline, CDR1 SGHTA and CDR2 FQGTGA. The CDR3 sequence is CASSLGLAGGPYNEQFF. In DNA form, the CDR3 reads TGTGCCAGCAGCTTGGGACTAGCGGGAGGCCCCTACAATGAGCAGTTCTTC.

The chain uses TRBV7-2 and TRBJ1-6; a possible D gene is TRBD1 (6 bases). Germline-derived CDR1 and CDR2 are SGHTA and FQGNSA. V shed 6 bases and J shed 0 bases, with 12 bases lying between them. The CDR3 covers 16 residues. The CDR3 DNA follows: TGTGCCAGCAGGCATGACAGGAGCTCCTATAATTCACCCCTCCACTTT. Translation: CASRHDRSSYNSPLHF.

The rearrangement uses TRBV5-1 and TRBJ2-7; 9 nucleotides match TRBD2. The CDR3 sequence is 15 residues long. Looked up from germline, CDR1 is SGHRS and CDR2 is YFSETQ. With V trimmed by 0 bases and J by 5 bases, 6 bases remained unmatched. The CDR3 region is CASSLVLAGRHEQYF. CDR3 nucleotides: TGCGCCAGCAGCTTGGTGCTAGCGGGAAGACACGAGCAGTACTTC.

The chain is built from TRBV7-6 and TRBJ1-4; 8 bases fit TRBD1. In germline, CDR1 is SGHVS, CDR2 FNYEAQ. V lost 4 bases, J lost 7 bases, and 5 bases stayed unmatched. This CDR3 region has 14 residues. The CDR3 coding sequence is TGTGCCAGCAGCTCCGGACAGGGAGGTGAAAAACTGTTTTTT. This gives the protein CASSSGQGGEKLFF.

The genes are TRBV25-1 and TRBJ2-1; D is unresolved. V was clipped by 3 bases and J by 4 bases, with 16 bases between them. Germline V gene data show CDR1 as MGHDK and CDR2 as SYGVNS. The CDR3 has 16 residues. The CDR3 DNA follows: TGTGCCAGCAGTGAGCTAGAGACCCACCGGTACAATGAGCAGTTCTTC. Its translation: CASSELETHRYNEQFF.

The V and J genes are TRBV25-1 and TRBJ2-6, with D unclear. Germline V lookup: CDR1 MGHDK, CDR2 SYGVNS. V was pared by 4 bases and J by 1 base, with 11 bases between. The CDR3 has 16 amino acids. CDR3 region: CASSASQKSGANVLTF. Here the CDR3 DNA reads TGTGCCAGCAGTGCCTCACAGAAATCTGGGGCCAACGTCCTGACTTTC.

This clone was recorded once. The chain couples TRBV2 to TRBJ2-2, with D tentatively TRBD1 (5 bases). Germline V gene lookup returns CDR1 SNHLY and CDR2 FYNNEI. The CDR3 consists of 15 residues. The V end was cut by 6 bases, the J end by 2 bases, with 13 bases between. The CDR3: CASSGGHLNTGELFF. CDR3 bases: TGTGCCAGCAGCGGCGGACACCTCAACACCGGGGAGCTGTTTTTT. Using reference TRBV2 and TRBJ2-2 for the parts outside the CDR3, the full variable domain is EPEVTQTPSHQVTQMGQEVILRCVPISNHLYFYWYRQILGQKVEFLVSFYNNEISEKSEIFDDQFSVERPDGSNFTLKIRSTKLEDSAMYFCASSGGHLNTGELFFGEGSRLTVL.

This chain links TRBV7-8 with TRBJ2-3, with 7 bases fitting TRBD1. The V and J ends lost 8 bases and 3 bases, in that order; junction bases with no gene match: 8. From germline, CDR1 is SGHVS and CDR2 FQNEAQ. CDR3 length: 14 residues. CDR3 bases: TGTGCCAGCGAACGAAACAGGGGTACAGATACGCAGTATTTT. Residues: CASERNRGTDTQYF. Filled out from reference TRBV7-8 and TRBJ2-3, the complete variable domain reads GAGVSQSPRYKVAKRGQDVALRCDPISGHVSLFWYQQALGQGPEFLTYFQNEAQLDKSGLPSDRFFAERPEGSVSTLKIQRTQQEDSAVYLCASERNRGTDTQYFGPGTRLTVL.

This clone appeared a single time. The CDR3 is CASTPSPPYSIYGYTF. The CDR3, as DNA: TGTGCCAGTACCCCTTCCCCCCCGTACTCTATTTATGGCTACACCTTC. The chain is built from TRBV19 and TRBJ1-2; D gene ambiguous. V gave up 7 bases and J gave up 5 bases, with 23 bases separating them. The CDR3 is made up of 16 amino acids. Germline V lookup: CDR1 LNHDA, CDR2 SQIVND (reference sequence). Looking up the rest from reference TRBV19 and TRBJ1-2 gives the full variable domain: DGGITQSPKYLFRKEGQNVTLSCEQNLNHDAMYWYRQDPGQGLRLIYYSQIVNDFQKGDIAEGYSVSREKKESFPLTVTSAQKNPTAFYLCASTPSPPYSIYGYTFGSGTRLTVV.

J is TRBJ1-1 and V is TRBV19; 8 bases agree with TRBD1. CDR3 size: 14 residues. Germline trimming cut 8 bases from V and 6 bases from J; bases unmatched to any gene: 11. CDR1 LNHDA and CDR2 SQIVND come from the germline V gene (reference sequence). Written as DNA, the CDR3 is TGTGCCAGTCGTTCTGGACAGGGCATCGCTGAAGCTTTCTTT. The encoded protein is CASRSGQGIAEAFF.

V gene TRBV2 combines with J gene TRBJ2-2; D is uncertain. The germline CDR1 and CDR2 sequences are SNHLY and FYNNEI. The CDR3 totals 13 residues. V lost 8 bases, J lost 6 bases, and 13 bases lay in between. CDR3 sequence reads: CASEWGGAGELFF. Written as DNA, the CDR3 is TGTGCCAGCGAATGGGGTGGGGCCGGGGAGCTGTTTTTT.

The rearrangement joins TRBV10-3 to TRBJ1-1; 8 nucleotides agree with TRBD1. The V and J ends lost 7 bases and 10 bases, in that order; junction bases with no gene match: 14. The germline V gene encodes CDR1 ENHRY and CDR2 SYGVKD. CDR3 size: 14 residues. The CDR3 DNA sequence: TGTGCCATCACCCAGGACAGGGAGGCCCGAGTAGCTTTCTTT. This sequence encodes CAITQDREARVAFF.

This chain links TRBV5-1 with TRBJ2-2; tentative D call: TRBD1 (8 bases). CDR1 is SGHRS and CDR2 is YFSETQ in the germline V gene. V shed 6 bases and J shed 4 bases, with 13 bases lying between them. The CDR3 extends over 14 amino acids. The CDR3 DNA sequence: TGCGCCAGCACGGACAGGGAGGGCACCGGGGAGCTGTTTTTT. Its translation: CASTDREGTGELFF. Drawing the rest from reference TRBV5-1 and TRBJ2-2, the complete variable domain is KAGVTQTPRYLIKTRGQQVTLSCSPISGHRSVSWYQQTPGQGLQFLFEYFSETQRNKGNFPGRFSGRQFSNSRSEMNVSTLELGDSALYLCASTDREGTGELFFGEGSRLTVL.

V and J are TRBV7-9 and TRBJ2-3; 9 bases fit TRBD2. CDR1 is SEHNR and CDR2 is FQNEAQ in the germline V gene (reference sequence). With 8 bases clipped from V and 4 bases from J, the junction kept 13 bases outside the gene matches. The CDR3 totals 16 residues. The CDR3 DNA follows: TGTGCCAGCGAAGGTGGTGGCGGGGGGGCAGCAGATACGCAGTATTTT. Residues: CASEGGGGGAADTQYF.

This clone was seen a few times. V is TRBV30 and J is TRBJ1-1; D is possibly TRBD1 (6 bases). V lost 2 bases and J lost 8, with 12 bases in between. CDR3 length: 12 residues. Germline V gives CDR1 GTSNPN, CDR2 SVGIG (reference sequence). CDR3 residues: CAWSRTTGEAFF. CDR3 nucleotide sequence: TGTGCCTGGAGTCGAACCACAGGGGAAGCTTTCTTT.

This clone was detected once. This chain connects TRBV6-1 to TRBJ1-2; 11 bases fit TRBD1. The CDR3 spans 15 residues. In germline, CDR1 is MNHNS, CDR2 SASEGT. J lost 2 bases, V lost 9 bases, and 8 bases had no gene match. CDR3 in amino acids: CASPGQGARNYGYTF. CDR3 bases: TGTGCCAGTCCTGGACAGGGGGCCCGAAACTATGGCTACACCTTC.

The CDR3 loop reads CASSLGSGASYEQYF. CDR3 nucleotide sequence: TGTGCCAGCAGCTTGGGTAGCGGGGCTAGCTACGAGCAGTACTTC. The J gene is TRBJ2-7, the V gene TRBV5-4, with 8 bases that match TRBD2. J was trimmed by 3 bases and V by 0 bases; bases with no gene match: 5. The germline CDR1 and CDR2 sequences are SGHNT and YYREEE (reference sequence). The CDR3 runs to 15 residues.

CDR3 amino acids: CASSLLAVYQETQYF. In nucleotides, the CDR3 is TGTGCCAGCAGTTTGTTAGCGGTATACCAAGAGACCCAGTACTTC. The rearrangement joins TRBV27 to TRBJ2-5, with a weak D call TRBD2 (6 bases). The germline V gene encodes CDR1 MNHEY and CDR2 SMNVEV (reference sequence). Trimming shortened V by 3 bases and J by 0 bases, and 11 bases separated the two germline ends. The CDR3 consists of 15 residues.

For the CDR3, the DNA is TGTGCCAGCAGTCCGTTAGGGCCAAGCTACGAGCAGTACTTC. This gives the protein CASSPLGPSYEQYF. The V gene is TRBV27, the J gene TRBJ2-7; D gene unclear. This CDR3 has 14 residues. Germline V gene data show CDR1 as MNHEY and CDR2 as SMNVEV (reference sequence). With 5 bases removed from V and 3 bases from J, the gap between germline ends came to 14 bases.

This clone was picked up one time. The rearrangement uses TRBV5-6 and TRBJ2-6, with D possibly TRBD1 on 6 matching bases. From germline, CDR1 is SGHDT and CDR2 YYEEEE. The CDR3 is 15 residues long. Between the trimmed V and J ends, which lost 2 bases and 3 bases, there was a span of 9 bases. The CDR3 DNA reads as TGTGCCAGCAGCTTAGGGGGATTTGGGGCCAACGTCCTGACTTTC. This gives the protein CASSLGGFGANVLTF.

The CDR3 DNA is TGTGCCATCAGTGGGCCCGGCCCAGATACGCAGTATTTT. This gives the protein CAISGPGPDTQYF. The J gene is TRBJ2-3, the V gene TRBV10-3; D gene uncertain. The CDR3 is 13 residues long. Per germline, CDR1 ENHRY and CDR2 SYGVKD. Trimming pared 4 bases from V and 4 bases from J, leaving 9 bases between.

This chain uses TRBV19 with TRBJ1-5; D is ambiguous. This CDR3 has 14 amino acids. The V gene lost 3 bases and the J gene lost 6 bases, with 12 bases spanning the gap. Germline lookup yields CDR1 LNHDA and CDR2 SQIVND (reference sequence). CDR3 region: CASSINADGQPQHF. CDR3 nucleotide sequence: TGTGCCAGTAGTATCAACGCGGACGGTCAGCCCCAGCATTTT. Combining the CDR3 with reference TRBV19 and TRBJ1-5 gives the whole variable domain DGGITQSPKYLFRKEGQNVTLSCEQNLNHDAMYWYRQDPGQGLRLIYYSQIVNDFQKGDIAEGYSVSREKKESFPLTVTSAQKNPTAFYLCASSINADGQPQHFGDGTRLSIL.

In its sample, this clone was seen once. The chain couples TRBV6-6 to TRBJ2-7; 10 nucleotides match TRBD2. CDR3 length equals 16 residues. J gave up 2 bases and V 4 bases, and 8 bases lay outside the gene matches. Germline CDR1 reads MNHNY; CDR2 reads SVGAGI (reference sequence). CDR3 residues: CASSSFGTSDPYEQYF. The CDR3 DNA reads TGTGCCAGCAGTTCGTTTGGGACTAGCGATCCCTACGAGCAGTACTTC.